This TCR beta chain was retrieved from a study of CD8+ T cells in alopecia areata. Study-wide points: Sharing of TCR sequences between patients (possibly for HLA-related reasons) was less clear than in mice. Sequencing of scalp samples also includes resident alphabeta T cells from normal skin.

Concerning this clone: As yet, its antigen is unknown.

CDR1 is LGHNA, CDR2 YNFKEQ, per germline. The CDR3 spans 17 residues. J was trimmed by 3 bases and V by 5 bases; bases with no gene match: 10. Sequencing templates came from extracted RNA that was reverse transcribed into cDNA. Some clones are missing from TCRdb's copy, which holds only in-frame ones; the method was immunoSEQ multiplex PCR. This repertoire shows about 15,000 clones, about three fifths found once; its top ten account for roughly an eighth. Alopecia areata patients gave lesional scalp punch biopsies and peripheral blood samples. The chain couples TRBV4-2 to TRBJ2-7, with 13 bases fitting TRBD2. The sequencing input was skin. The sequence was collected from a human donor with alopecia areata. CDR3 coding DNA: TGTGCCAGCAGCGCAGGACTAGCGGGAGCAAGGGTCTACGAGCAGTACTTC. Its protein product is CASSAGLAGARVYEQYF.